These 12 T cell receptor beta chains were all obtained from the same sample, sequenced in a study of T cell repertoires in cytomegalovirus infection. The antigens of these receptors remain unknown. TCRdb processed the reads anew with MiXCR; each CDR3 protein has one entry. The sample has some 900,000 distinct CDR3 sequences, less than 35% seen once. The sample consisted of cultured CD8+ T cells from PBMCs, taken from culture after CMV antigen stimulation. The receptors here all came from a human donor in good health (CMV status not recorded). Some clones in this sample may be carry-over from other donors' samples.

The rearrangement joins TRBV4-3 to TRBJ2-1; D is possibly TRBD1 or TRBD2 (6 bases each). CDR3 length equals 14 residues. Germline V CDR1 and CDR2: LGHNA, YSLEER. Trimming pared 5 bases from V and 9 bases from J, leaving 17 bases between. Written as DNA, the CDR3 is TGCGCCAGCAGCGCCGTTAGGGGGGCCGGTGAGCAGTTCTTC. This translates into CASSAVRGAGEQFF.

The V and J genes are TRBV27 and TRBJ1-2; TRBD1 matches 7 bases. Unmatched junction bases numbered 4, after V lost 2 bases and J lost 1 base. The CDR3 runs 15 residues. The germline V gene encodes CDR1 MNHEY and CDR2 SMNVEV (reference sequence). The CDR3 loop is CASSLGQEINYGYTF. In DNA form, the CDR3 reads TGTGCCAGCAGTTTAGGACAGGAGATTAACTATGGCTACACCTTC.

This clonotype appeared a few times. This chain connects TRBV7-9 to TRBJ1-2; TRBD1 might be the D (6 bases). Germline V lookup: CDR1 SEHNR, CDR2 FQNEAQ (reference sequence). V lost 5 bases to trimming and J lost 8 bases, with 12 bases between them. The length of the CDR3 is 12 residues. The CDR3 sequence: CASSVGARGYTF. For the CDR3, the DNA is TGTGCCAGCAGCGTGGGGGCGCGGGGCTACACCTTC.

This clonotype was counted a few times. The chain links TRBV19 to TRBJ2-1, with D maybe TRBD2 (5 bases). The germline gives CDR1 LNHDA, CDR2 SQIVND (reference sequence). The CDR3 consists of 12 residues. V was cut by 5 bases and J by 7 bases, with 9 bases left in between. CDR3 DNA: TGTGCCAGTAGTGCCCGCGGGAATGAGCAGTTCTTC. This translates into CASSARGNEQFF.

The chain carries TRBV6-5 and TRBJ2-3; D tentatively reads TRBD1 or TRBD2 (5 bases each). CDR3 length equals 21 residues. From germline, CDR1 is MNHEY and CDR2 SVGAGI. V was cut by 8 bases and J by 0 bases, with 33 bases left in between. The CDR3 loop is CASHSPGRRNQPPSSTDTQYF. In nucleotides, the CDR3 is TGTGCCAGCCATTCTCCGGGACGGAGGAACCAACCCCCTTCTAGCACAGATACGCAGTATTTT.

This sequence joins TRBV19 and TRBJ2-2, with D hard to call. The germline gives CDR1 LNHDA, CDR2 SQIVND (reference sequence). Trimming stripped 5 bases from V and 6 bases from J, with 22 bases between. The CDR3 contains 17 residues. The CDR3 DNA is TGTGCCAGTAGTTCATTGACCCGGAAAATAAAGGCCGGGGAGCTGTTTTTT. Translated, it gives CASSSLTRKIKAGELFF.

CDR3 DNA: TGTGCCAGCAGTGCGGACAGGCTCCCCTACGAGCAGTACGTC. Encoded protein: CASSADRLPYEQYV. The rearrangement uses TRBV12-3 or TRBV12-4 and TRBJ2-7; the match to TRBD1 covers 7 bases. V was pared by 5 bases and J by 2 bases, with 6 bases of the junction left unmatched. The CDR3 runs to 14 residues.

The rearrangement links TRBV9 to TRBJ2-3, with D perhaps TRBD2 (6 bases). Germline values: CDR1 SGDLS, CDR2 YYNGEE. Trimming shortened V by 0 bases and J by 3 bases, and 11 bases separated the two germline ends. CDR3 length: 15 amino acids. The CDR3, as DNA: TGTGCCAGCAGCGTAGAGACGGGGGATACAGATACGCAGTATTTT. Amino acids: CASSVETGDTDTQYF. The full variable domain, in which reference TRBV9 and TRBJ2-3 provide the parts outside the CDR3, is DSGVTQTPKHLITATGQRVTLRCSPRSGDLSVYWYQQSLDQGLQFLIQYYNGEERAKGNILERFSAQQFPDLHSELNLSSLELGDSALYFCASSVETGDTDTQYFGPGTRLTVL.

The chain carries TRBV12-3 or TRBV12-4 and TRBJ2-1, with unresolved D. The CDR3 totals 14 residues. Trimming pared 7 bases from V and 2 bases from J, leaving 12 bases between. The chain's CDR3 is CASTPLGPYNEQFF. CDR3 bases: TGTGCCAGCACCCCGTTAGGTCCCTACAATGAGCAGTTCTTC.

This clonotype has just a few counts. In DNA, the CDR3 is TGTGCCAGCAGTTACTCCACGGCCGGGGAGCTGTTTTTT. This codes for CASSYSTAGELFF. V gene TRBV6-2 or TRBV6-3 combines with J gene TRBJ2-2; D gene unclear. V was cut by 0 bases and J by 6 bases, with 5 bases left in between. The CDR3 has 13 amino acids. Germline-derived CDR1 and CDR2 are MNHEY and SVGEGT.

The sample holds a few counts of this clonotype. This chain connects TRBV15 to TRBJ1-6; TRBD1 matches at 10 bases. This CDR3 comprises 15 residues. Per germline, CDR1 LNHNV and CDR2 YYDKDF (reference sequence). Trimming removed 0 bases from V and 9 bases from J; junction bases left unmatched: 2. In DNA, the CDR3 is TGTGCCACCAGCAGAGATGGACAGGGGGTTTCACCCCTCCACTTT. Translation: CATSRDGQGVSPLHF.

This clonotype was seen ten or more times. CDR3 coding DNA: TGTGCCAGCGGGCTGGGCACAGATACGCAGTATTTT. Translating gives CASGLGTDTQYF. The chain couples TRBV7-6 to TRBJ2-3; D call uncertain. The CDR3 contains 12 residues. Trimming shortened V by 8 bases and J by 1 base, and 7 bases separated the two germline ends. CDR1 and CDR2 (germline): SGHVS, FNYEAQ.